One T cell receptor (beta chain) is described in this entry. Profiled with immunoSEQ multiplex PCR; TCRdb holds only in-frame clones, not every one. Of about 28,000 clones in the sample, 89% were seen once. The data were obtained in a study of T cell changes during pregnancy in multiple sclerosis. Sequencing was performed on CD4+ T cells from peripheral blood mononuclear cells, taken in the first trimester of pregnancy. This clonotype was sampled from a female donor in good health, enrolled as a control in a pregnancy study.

CDR3 DNA: TGTGCCAGCTCACCAAATTTCAGTGCGGCTGAAGCTTTCTTT. It specifies CASSPNFSAAEAFF. V usage is TRBV18 and J usage is TRBJ1-1; unclear D gene. Trimming took off 2 bases at V and 6 bases at J, with 13 bases between the two ends. The CDR3 covers 14 residues. Germline V CDR1 and CDR2: KGHSH, LQKENI.